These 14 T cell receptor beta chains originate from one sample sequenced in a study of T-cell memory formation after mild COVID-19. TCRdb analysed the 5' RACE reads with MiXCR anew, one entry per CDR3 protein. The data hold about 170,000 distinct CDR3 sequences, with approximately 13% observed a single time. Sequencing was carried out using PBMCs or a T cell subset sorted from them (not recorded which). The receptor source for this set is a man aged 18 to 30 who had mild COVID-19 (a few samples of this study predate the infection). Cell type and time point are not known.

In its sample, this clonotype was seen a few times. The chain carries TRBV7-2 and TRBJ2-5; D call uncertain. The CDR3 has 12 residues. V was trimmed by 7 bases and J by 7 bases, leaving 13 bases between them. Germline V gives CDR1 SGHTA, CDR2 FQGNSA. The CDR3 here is CASTITWGTQYF. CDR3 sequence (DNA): TGTGCCAGCACGATAACGTGGGGGACCCAGTACTTC.

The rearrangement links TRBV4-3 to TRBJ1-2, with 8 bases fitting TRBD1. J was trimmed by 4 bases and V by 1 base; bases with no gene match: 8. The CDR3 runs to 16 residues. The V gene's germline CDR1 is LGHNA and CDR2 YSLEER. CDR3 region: CASSQVAGQGVYGYTF. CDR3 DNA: TGCGCCAGCAGCCAAGTCGCAGGACAGGGAGTCTATGGCTACACCTTC.

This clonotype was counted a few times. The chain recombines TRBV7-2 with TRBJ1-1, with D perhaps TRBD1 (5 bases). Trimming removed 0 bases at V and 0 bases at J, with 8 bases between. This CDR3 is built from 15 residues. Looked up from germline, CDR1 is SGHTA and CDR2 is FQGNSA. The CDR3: CASSLARGMNTEAFF. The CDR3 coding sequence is TGTGCCAGCAGCTTAGCTCGGGGGATGAACACTGAAGCTTTCTTT.

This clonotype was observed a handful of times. CDR3 sequence (DNA): TGTGCCAGCTCACCTCTCGCCGGGGAGCTGTTTTTT. Its protein product is CASSPLAGELFF. This chain connects TRBV18 to TRBJ2-2; D ambiguous. Between the trimmed V and J ends, which lost 3 bases and 6 bases, there was a span of 5 bases. The V gene's germline CDR1 is KGHSH and CDR2 LQKENI. The CDR3 sequence is 12 residues long.

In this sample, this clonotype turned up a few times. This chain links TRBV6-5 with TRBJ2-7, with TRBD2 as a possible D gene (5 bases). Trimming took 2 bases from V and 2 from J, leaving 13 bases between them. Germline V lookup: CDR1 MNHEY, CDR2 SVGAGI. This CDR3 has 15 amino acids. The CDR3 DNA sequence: TGTGCCAGCAGTTACGTCCGGGGTTATGCCTACGAGCAGTACTTC. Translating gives CASSYVRGYAYEQYF.

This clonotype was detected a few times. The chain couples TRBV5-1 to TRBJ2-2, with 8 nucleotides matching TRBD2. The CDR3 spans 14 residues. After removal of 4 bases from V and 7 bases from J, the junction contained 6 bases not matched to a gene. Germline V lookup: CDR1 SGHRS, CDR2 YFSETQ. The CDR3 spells CASSQGLADGELFF. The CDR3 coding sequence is TGCGCCAGCAGCCAAGGACTAGCTGACGGGGAGCTGTTTTTT.

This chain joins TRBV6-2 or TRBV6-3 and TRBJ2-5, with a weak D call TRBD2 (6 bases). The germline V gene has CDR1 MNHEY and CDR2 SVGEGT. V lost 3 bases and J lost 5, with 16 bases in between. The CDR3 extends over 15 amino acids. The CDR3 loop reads CASSYAGRPRETQYF. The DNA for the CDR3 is TGTGCCAGCAGTTATGCGGGACGGCCTCGGGAGACCCAGTACTTC.

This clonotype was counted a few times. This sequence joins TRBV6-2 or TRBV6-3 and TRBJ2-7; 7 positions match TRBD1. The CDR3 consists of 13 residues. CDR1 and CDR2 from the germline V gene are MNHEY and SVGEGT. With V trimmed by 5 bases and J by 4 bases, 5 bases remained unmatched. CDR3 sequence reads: CASSVRGPYEQYF. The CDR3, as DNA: TGTGCCAGCAGTGTGAGGGGGCCGTACGAGCAGTACTTC.

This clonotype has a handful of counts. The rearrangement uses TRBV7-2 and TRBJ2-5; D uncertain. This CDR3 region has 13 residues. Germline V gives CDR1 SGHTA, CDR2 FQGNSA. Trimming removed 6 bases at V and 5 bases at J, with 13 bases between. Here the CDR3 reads CASSAPVLETQYF. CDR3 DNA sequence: TGTGCCAGCAGTGCACCCGTCCTGGAGACCCAGTACTTC.

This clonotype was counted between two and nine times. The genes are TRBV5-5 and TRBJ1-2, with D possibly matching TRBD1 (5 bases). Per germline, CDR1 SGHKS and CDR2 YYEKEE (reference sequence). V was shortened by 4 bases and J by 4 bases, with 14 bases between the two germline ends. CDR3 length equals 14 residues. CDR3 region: CASSPPGTLYGYTF. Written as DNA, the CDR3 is TGTGCCAGCAGCCCCCCAGGGACCCTCTATGGCTACACCTTC.

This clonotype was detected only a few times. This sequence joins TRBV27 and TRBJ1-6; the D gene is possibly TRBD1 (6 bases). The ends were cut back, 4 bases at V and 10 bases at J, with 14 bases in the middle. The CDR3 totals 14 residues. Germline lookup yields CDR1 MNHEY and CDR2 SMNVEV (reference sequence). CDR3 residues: CASSSTGRDSPLHF. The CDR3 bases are TGTGCCAGCAGTTCGACAGGCCGAGACTCACCCCTCCACTTT.

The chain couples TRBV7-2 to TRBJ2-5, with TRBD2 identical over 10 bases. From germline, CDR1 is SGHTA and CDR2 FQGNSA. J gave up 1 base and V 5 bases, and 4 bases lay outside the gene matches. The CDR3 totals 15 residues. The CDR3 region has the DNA TGTGCCAGCAGCCGTAGCGGGGGGCCCCAAGAGACCCAGTACTTC. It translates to CASSRSGGPQETQYF.

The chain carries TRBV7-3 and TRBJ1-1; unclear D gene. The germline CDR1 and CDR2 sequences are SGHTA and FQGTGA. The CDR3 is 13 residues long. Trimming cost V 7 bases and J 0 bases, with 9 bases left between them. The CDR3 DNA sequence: TGTGCCAGCAAGAGGTTCATGAACACTGAAGCTTTCTTT. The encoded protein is CASKRFMNTEAFF.

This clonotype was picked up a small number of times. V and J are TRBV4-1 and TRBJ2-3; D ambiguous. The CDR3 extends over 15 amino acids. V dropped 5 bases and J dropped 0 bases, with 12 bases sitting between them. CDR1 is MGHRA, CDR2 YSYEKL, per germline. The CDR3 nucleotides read TGCGCCAGCAGCGAAAGACGGGCTAGCACAGATACGCAGTATTTT. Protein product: CASSERRASTDTQYF.